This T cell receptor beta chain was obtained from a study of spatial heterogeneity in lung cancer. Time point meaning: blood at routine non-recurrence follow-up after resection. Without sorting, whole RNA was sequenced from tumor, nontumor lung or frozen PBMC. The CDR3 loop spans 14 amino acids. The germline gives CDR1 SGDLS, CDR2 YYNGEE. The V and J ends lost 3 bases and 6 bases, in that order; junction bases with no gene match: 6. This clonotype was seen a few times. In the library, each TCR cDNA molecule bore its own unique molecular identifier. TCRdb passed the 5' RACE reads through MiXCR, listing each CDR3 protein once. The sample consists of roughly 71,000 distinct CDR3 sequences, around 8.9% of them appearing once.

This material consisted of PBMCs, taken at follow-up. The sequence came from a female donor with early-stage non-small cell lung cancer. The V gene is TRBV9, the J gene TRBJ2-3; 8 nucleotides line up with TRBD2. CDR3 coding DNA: TGTGCCAGCAGCGCGAGCGGGAGAGGTGATACGCAGTATTTT. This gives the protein CASSASGRGDTQYF. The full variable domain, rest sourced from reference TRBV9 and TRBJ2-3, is DSGVTQTPKHLITATGQRVTLRCSPRSGDLSVYWYQQSLDQGLQFLIQYYNGEERAKGNILERFSAQQFPDLHSELNLSSLELGDSALYFCASSASGRGDTQYFGPGTRLTVL.